This entry lists 18 T cell receptor beta chains sequenced from one sample in a study of cytotoxic CD8 clonotypes in ibrutinib-treated CLL. Assay used: immunoSEQ multiplex PCR; TCRdb lists only in-frame clones, some missing. This table has around 160,000 clones, about 88% appearing once. The source was PBMCs, collected at disease progression, from a patient treated with ibrutinib. These receptors came from a human donor with chronic lymphocytic leukemia.

The rearrangement uses TRBV27 and TRBJ1-4; D call uncertain. Germline CDR1 MNHEY, CDR2 SMNVEV (reference sequence). This CDR3 has 15 amino acids. V lost 1 base and J lost 8, with 14 bases in between. The CDR3 loop reads CASSLYYPGEEKLFF. The CDR3 bases are TGTGCCAGCAGTTTATATTATCCCGGTGAGGAAAAACTGTTTTTT.

V usage is TRBV4-3 and J usage is TRBJ2-2; D unresolved. The CDR3 totals 17 residues. From germline, CDR1 is LGHNA and CDR2 YSLEER. Trimming shortened V by 1 base and J by 0 bases, and 12 bases separated the two germline ends. This CDR3 reads CASSQGPFKPNTGELFF. CDR3 coding DNA: TGCGCCAGCAGCCAAGGGCCGTTTAAGCCGAACACCGGGGAGCTGTTTTTT.

This chain connects TRBV14 to TRBJ1-2, with D hard to call. This CDR3 has 15 residues. Trimming cost V 2 bases and J 3 bases, with 13 bases left between them. Germline V CDR1 and CDR2: SGHDN, FVKESK. CDR3 sequence (DNA): TGTGCCAGCAGCCAATATCCCGGACCTTACTATGGCTACACCTTC. This sequence encodes CASSQYPGPYYGYTF.

The chain is built from TRBV7-3 and TRBJ2-5; no clear D. Germline-derived CDR1 and CDR2 are SGHTA and FQGTGA. V was cut by 3 bases and J by 3 bases, with 8 bases left in between. The CDR3 loop spans 13 amino acids. CDR3 region: CASSFRPEETQYF. The CDR3 DNA is TGTGCCAGCAGCTTCCGGCCGGAAGAGACCCAGTACTTC.

The V and J genes are TRBV6-6 and TRBJ2-3; D unresolved. V gave up 7 bases and J gave up 5 bases, with 10 bases separating them. CDR3 length: 12 residues. Germline V gene sequence: CDR1 MNHNY, CDR2 SVGAGI (reference sequence). DNA of the CDR3: TGTGCCAGCACAATCGTGGGAGATACGCAGTATTTT. It specifies CASTIVGDTQYF.

This clone showed up just once. The chain carries TRBV5-1 and TRBJ2-7, with 9 bases fitting TRBD1. CDR1 and CDR2 from the germline V gene are SGHRS and YFSETQ. The trim removed 4 bases at V and 13 bases at J, leaving 9 bases unmatched. This CDR3 has 12 amino acids. The CDR3 DNA reads as TGCGCCAGCAGCCTGGGACAGGGTAATTATTACTTC. Protein: CASSLGQGNYYF. The full variable domain, rest sourced from reference TRBV5-1 and TRBJ2-7, is KAGVTQTPRYLIKTRGQQVTLSCSPISGHRSVSWYQQTPGQGLQFLFEYFSETQRNKGNFPGRFSGRQFSNSRSEMNVSTLELGDSALYLCASSLGQGNYYFGPGTRLTVT.

The gene calls are TRBV6-5 and TRBJ2-2; D may be TRBD2 (5 bases). The CDR3 consists of 15 residues. Between the trimmed V and J ends, which lost 2 bases and 2 bases, there was a span of 9 bases. Germline-derived CDR1 and CDR2 are MNHEY and SVGAGI. The CDR3 loop reads CASSYEGSNTGELFF. The DNA for the CDR3 is TGTGCCAGCAGTTACGAGGGTAGCAACACCGGGGAGCTGTTTTTT.

The chain couples TRBV5-4 to TRBJ1-1; D is possibly TRBD1 (5 bases). V dropped 4 bases and J dropped 0 bases, with 19 bases sitting between them. This CDR3 is built from 17 residues. The germline CDR1 and CDR2 sequences are SGHNT and YYREEE (reference sequence). CDR3 DNA sequence: TGTGCCAGCAGCCCCGGAGTAGGGAGAGGGGTGAACACTGAAGCTTTCTTT. Amino acids: CASSPGVGRGVNTEAFF.

The rearrangement uses TRBV28 and TRBJ2-7; no reliable D call. The CDR3 covers 13 residues. V shed 0 bases and J shed 5 bases, with 8 bases lying between them. Germline V CDR1 and CDR2: MDHEN, SYDVKM. CDR3 DNA: TGTGCCAGCAGTTTATGGGGCCAACACGAGCAGTACTTC. Amino acids: CASSLWGQHEQYF.

The chain uses TRBV30 and TRBJ1-2, with D possibly being TRBD1 (6 bases). V gave up 8 bases and J gave up 2 bases, with 24 bases separating them. CDR1 and CDR2 (germline): GTSNPN, SVGIG (reference sequence). The CDR3 is made up of 16 amino acids. The CDR3 DNA follows: TGTGCCGGGCTGTCTGGGCGCGGGGGGCCCAACTATGGCTACACCTTC. Amino acids: CAGLSGRGGPNYGYTF.

The rearrangement links TRBV28 to TRBJ2-7, with 9 bases identical to TRBD2. J gave up 3 bases and V 5 bases, and 2 bases lay outside the gene matches. The CDR3 has 13 residues. The germline V gene encodes CDR1 MDHEN and CDR2 SYDVKM. CDR3 sequence reads: CASSPSGDYEQYF. Written as DNA, the CDR3 is TGTGCCAGCAGTCCTAGCGGGGACTACGAGCAGTACTTC.

V gene TRBV14 combines with J gene TRBJ2-3; maybe TRBD2 (6 bases). CDR1 is SGHDN and CDR2 is FVKESK in the germline V gene. Trimming removed 1 base from V and 6 bases from J, with 14 bases in between. The CDR3 totals 15 residues. The DNA of the CDR3 is TGTGCCAGCAGCCAAGGCCGACTAGTTCGGGATACGCAGTATTTT. As protein: CASSQGRLVRDTQYF.

In DNA form, the CDR3 reads TGTGCTAGTGGTTTGGTAGTCGGGGGCGTACAGACTAATGAAAAACTGTTTTTT. It translates to CASGLVVGGVQTNEKLFF. The rearrangement uses TRBV12-5 and TRBJ1-4; tentatively, D is TRBD1 (6 bases). V shed 0 bases and J shed 2 bases, with 16 bases lying between them. CDR3 length: 18 amino acids. Germline loops: CDR1 LGHNT, CDR2 FRNRAP.

This clone has a single count. This sequence joins TRBV7-9 and TRBJ2-5; D not certain. The CDR3 sequence is 15 residues long. V was trimmed by 1 base and J by 1 base, leaving 10 bases between them. Germline V gives CDR1 SEHNR, CDR2 FQNEAQ (reference sequence). CDR3 residues: CASSLDVTAQETQYF. In DNA, the CDR3 is TGTGCCAGCAGCTTAGACGTAACGGCCCAAGAGACCCAGTACTTC.

This chain joins TRBV5-6 and TRBJ2-1; possibly TRBD2 for D (5 bases). Germline V lookup: CDR1 SGHDT, CDR2 YYEEEE. This CDR3 is 11 amino acids long. With 2 bases removed from V and 9 bases from J, the gap between germline ends came to 6 bases. CDR3 sequence reads: CASSLSGEQFF. In nucleotides, the CDR3 is TGTGCCAGCAGCTTAAGCGGTGAGCAGTTCTTC.

Only one count was recorded for this clone. The chain carries TRBV23-1 and TRBJ2-7; 7 nucleotides match TRBD1. TRBV23-1 has ORF status, its function being uncertain. V dropped 6 bases and J dropped 3; count of bases not matched to a gene: 17. CDR3 length: 17 amino acids. CDR3 amino acids: CASSPDGRQGEYYEQYF. The CDR3 DNA reads TGCGCCAGCAGCCCCGACGGCCGGCAGGGGGAATACTACGAGCAGTACTTC.

The gene calls are TRBV25-1 and TRBJ1-3; the match to TRBD1 covers 7 bases. There are 14 residues in the CDR3. The junction had 3 bases not matched to a gene; V was cut back by 3 bases and J by 4 bases. Germline V lookup: CDR1 MGHDK, CDR2 SYGVNS. DNA of the CDR3: TGTGCCAGCAGTGACCGGACAGGAGGAAACACCATATATTTT. It encodes CASSDRTGGNTIYF.

The chain is built from TRBV9 and TRBJ2-1; 8 bases match TRBD2. The CDR3 length is 17 residues. Germline values: CDR1 SGDLS, CDR2 YYNGEE. V dropped 4 bases and J dropped 0; count of bases not matched to a gene: 9. Here the CDR3 DNA reads TGTGCCAGCAGCCCAAGACTAGCGAGAGACTCCTACAATGAGCAGTTCTTC. Residues: CASSPRLARDSYNEQFF.